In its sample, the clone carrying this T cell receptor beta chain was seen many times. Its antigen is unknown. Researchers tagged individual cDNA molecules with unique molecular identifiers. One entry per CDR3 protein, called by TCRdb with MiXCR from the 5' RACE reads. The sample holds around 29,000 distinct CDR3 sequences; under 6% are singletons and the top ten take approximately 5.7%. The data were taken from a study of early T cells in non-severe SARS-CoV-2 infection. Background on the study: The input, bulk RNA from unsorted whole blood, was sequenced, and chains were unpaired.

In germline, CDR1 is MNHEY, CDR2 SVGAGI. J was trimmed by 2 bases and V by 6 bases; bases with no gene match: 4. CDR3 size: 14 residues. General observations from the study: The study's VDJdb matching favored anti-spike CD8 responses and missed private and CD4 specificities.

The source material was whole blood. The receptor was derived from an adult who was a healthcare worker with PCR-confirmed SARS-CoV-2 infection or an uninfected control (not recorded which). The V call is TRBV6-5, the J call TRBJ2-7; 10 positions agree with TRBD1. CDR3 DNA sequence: TGTGCCAGCAGGCCGGGACAGGGGACCTACGAGCAGTACTTC. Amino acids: CASRPGQGTYEQYF.